What follows are 5 T cell receptor beta chains derived from one specimen sequenced in a study of cytomegalovirus exposure and HLA in healthy donors. The method was immunoSEQ multiplex PCR; TCRdb's version includes in-frame clones alone and lacks a portion of them. The table includes 150,000 or so clones, around 90% detected once. The specimen sequenced was PBMCs. All receptors come from a young woman in good health and CMV-seropositive.

This clone was seen once. The chain couples TRBV7-2 to TRBJ2-1; 12 nucleotides line up with TRBD2. Trimming took 2 bases from V and 7 from J; bases not matched to a gene: 6. The CDR3 spans 16 residues. From germline, CDR1 is SGHTA and CDR2 FQGNSA. CDR3: CASSLTGTSGRNEQFF. In nucleotides, the CDR3 is TGTGCCAGCAGCTTAACCGGGACTAGCGGGCGGAATGAGCAGTTCTTC.

The V call is TRBV27, the J call TRBJ2-3, with 9 nucleotides matching TRBD1. The CDR3 runs 17 residues. J was trimmed by 3 bases and V by 4 bases; bases with no gene match: 11. Germline assignment: CDR1 MNHEY and CDR2 SMNVEV (reference sequence). This CDR3 reads CASSSSSGTGSTDTQYF. CDR3 coding DNA: TGTGCCAGCAGTTCCAGTTCAGGGACAGGGAGTACAGATACGCAGTATTTT.

The chain couples TRBV6-1 to TRBJ1-2; D possibly corresponds to TRBD1 (5 bases). Germline CDR1 and CDR2: MNHNS and SASEGT. V was pared by 2 bases and J by 4 bases, with 14 bases between. The CDR3 extends over 15 amino acids. CDR3 nucleotides: TGTGCCAGCAGTGAAAACGGGGGAATTGGCTATGGCTACACCTTC. Translation gives CASSENGGIGYGYTF.

The chain links TRBV6-5 to TRBJ1-1; D is unclear. This CDR3 is built from 14 residues. The ends were cut back, 5 bases at V and 0 bases at J, with 10 bases in the middle. Germline V gene lookup returns CDR1 MNHEY and CDR2 SVGAGI. The CDR3, as DNA: TGTGCCAGCAGTCGGATAGACTTGAACACTGAAGCTTTCTTT. As protein: CASSRIDLNTEAFF.

The chain has TRBV5-1 and TRBJ2-5; 11 positions agree with TRBD2. The germline gives CDR1 SGHRS, CDR2 YFSETQ. The CDR3 runs 17 residues. V was pared by 4 bases and J by 2 bases, with 10 bases of the junction left unmatched. CDR3: CASSQGVGLAVQETQYF. The CDR3 coding sequence is TGCGCCAGCAGCCAAGGGGTGGGACTAGCGGTACAAGAGACCCAGTACTTC.